The rows below give T cell receptor beta chains drawn from one sample of a study of Ad26.COV2.S vaccination and SARS-CoV-2 variants. Data came from immunoSEQ multiplex PCR; TCRdb stores just in-frame clones and leaves some out. The sample includes roughly 150,000 clones, approximately 90% of them seen just once. This sample comprised peripheral blood, obtained after recovery from COVID-19. All receptors derive from a human donor who had recovered from COVID-19. The CDR3 runs from the conserved cysteine through the conserved F or W. Fields, in order: J gene, V gene, clone size, D gene, CDR3 DNA, CDR3 protein. D genes are given only for firm matches. Part of the rows lack a size; the others show once, few, many or a class for expanded clones.

j_call: TRBJ1-1
v_call: TRBV6-5
clone_size: once
d_call: NA
cdr3_nt: TGTGCCAGCACCCCTTGGCAGGAGGAAGCTTTCTTT
cdr3_aa: CASTPWQEEAFF

j_call: TRBJ2-5
v_call: TRBV18
clone_size: NA
d_call: TRBD2
cdr3_nt: TGTGCCAGCTCACTGGGACTAGCTGAAGAGACCCAGTACTTC
cdr3_aa: CASSLGLAEETQYF

j_call: TRBJ1-6
v_call: TRBV19
clone_size: NA
d_call: NA
cdr3_nt: TGTGCCAGTAGTCTAGAGGGTACCGTGGGGTCACCCCTCCACTTT
cdr3_aa: CASSLEGTVGSPLHF

j_call: TRBJ2-1
v_call: TRBV10-2
clone_size: once
d_call: NA
cdr3_nt: TGCGCCAGCAGTGATTTCGGGGTGACGAATGAGCAGTTCTTC
cdr3_aa: CASSDFGVTNEQFF

j_call: TRBJ2-4
v_call: TRBV15
clone_size: NA
d_call: NA
cdr3_nt: TGTGCCACCGCACGACCGTTGGAAAACATTCAGTACTTC
cdr3_aa: CATARPLENIQYF

j_call: TRBJ1-1
v_call: TRBV4-1
clone_size: NA
d_call: NA
cdr3_nt: TGCGCCAGCAGCTCGGGACTGAACACTGAAGCTTTCTTT
cdr3_aa: CASSSGLNTEAFF

j_call: TRBJ1-5
v_call: TRBV27
clone_size: NA
d_call: NA
cdr3_nt: TGTGCCAGCAGTTTATCACTGCGGCAGGGAGGGCAACAGCCCCAGCATTTT
cdr3_aa: CASSLSLRQGGQQPQHF

j_call: TRBJ1-5
v_call: TRBV7-9
clone_size: few
d_call: NA
cdr3_nt: TGTGCCAGCAGCTTAGCCAATAGCAATCAGCCCCAGCATTTT
cdr3_aa: CASSLANSNQPQHF

j_call: TRBJ1-1
v_call: TRBV25-1
clone_size: NA
d_call: NA
cdr3_nt: TGTGCCAGCAGTCCGCAGACAGGATTGAACACTGAAGCTTTCTTT
cdr3_aa: CASSPQTGLNTEAFF

j_call: TRBJ1-2
v_call: TRBV4-1
clone_size: NA
d_call: NA
cdr3_nt: TGCGCCAGCAGTCATCAGGGAGCTGACTATGGCTACACCTTC
cdr3_aa: CASSHQGADYGYTF

j_call: TRBJ1-2
v_call: TRBV3-1/TRBV3-2
clone_size: NA
d_call: NA
cdr3_nt: TGTGCCAGCAGCCAAGACATTAGCGCGGGGGGCCACGGCTACACCTTC
cdr3_aa: CASSQDISAGGHGYTF

j_call: TRBJ2-3
v_call: TRBV18
clone_size: NA
d_call: NA
cdr3_nt: TGTGCCAGCTCATTCGCGGTGACAGATACGCAGTATTTT
cdr3_aa: CASSFAVTDTQYF

j_call: TRBJ1-4
v_call: TRBV3-1/TRBV3-2
clone_size: NA
d_call: TRBD1
cdr3_nt: TGTGCCAGCAGCCACCGAGGGACAGGGACCATTGGAGAAAAACTGTTTTTT
cdr3_aa: CASSHRGTGTIGEKLFF

j_call: TRBJ1-2
v_call: TRBV5-6
clone_size: NA
d_call: NA
cdr3_nt: TGTGCCAGCAGCTTGGTCGACACTATCAACTATGGCTACACCTTC
cdr3_aa: CASSLVDTINYGYTF

j_call: TRBJ1-2
v_call: TRBV12-3/TRBV12-4
clone_size: NA
d_call: TRBD1
cdr3_nt: TGTGCCAGCAGTGAGACAGGGGGGAATGGCTACACCTTC
cdr3_aa: CASSETGGNGYTF

j_call: TRBJ2-1
v_call: TRBV7-9
clone_size: once
d_call: TRBD1
cdr3_nt: TGTGCCAGCAGGAGATGGACAGGGGGTAACAATGAGCAGTTCTTC
cdr3_aa: CASRRWTGGNNEQFF

j_call: TRBJ1-6
v_call: TRBV10-3
clone_size: NA
d_call: NA
cdr3_nt: TGTGCCATCTCTCTGACAGGCTATAATTCACCCCTCCACTTT
cdr3_aa: CAISLTGYNSPLHF

j_call: TRBJ2-2
v_call: TRBV5-4
clone_size: NA
d_call: TRBD2
cdr3_nt: TGTGCCAGCAGCCCTCGGGAGGCGAACACCGGGGAGCTGTTTTTT
cdr3_aa: CASSPREANTGELFF

j_call: TRBJ2-5
v_call: TRBV2
clone_size: NA
d_call: NA
cdr3_nt: TGTGCCAGCAGTCTTTATTCAGGGGCCAATCAAGAGACCCAGTACTTC
cdr3_aa: CASSLYSGANQETQYF

j_call: TRBJ2-6
v_call: TRBV27
clone_size: NA
d_call: TRBD1
cdr3_nt: TGTGCCACGACAGGGGTTTCCTCTGGGGCCAACGTCCTGACTTTC
cdr3_aa: CATTGVSSGANVLTF

j_call: TRBJ2-3
v_call: TRBV30
clone_size: NA
d_call: NA
cdr3_nt: TGTGCCTGGAGTGAGGGGGGCACAGATACGCAGTATTTT
cdr3_aa: CAWSEGGTDTQYF

j_call: TRBJ1-4
v_call: TRBV14
clone_size: NA
d_call: NA
cdr3_nt: TGTGCCAGCAGCACTCGGGGGCCCGGGGAAAAACTGTTTTTT
cdr3_aa: CASSTRGPGEKLFF

j_call: TRBJ2-7
v_call: TRBV27
clone_size: few
d_call: NA
cdr3_nt: TGTGCCAGCAGTCTCGGTCTAGGCTACGAGCAGTACTTC
cdr3_aa: CASSLGLGYEQYF

j_call: TRBJ2-1
v_call: TRBV4-1
clone_size: NA
d_call: NA
cdr3_nt: TGCGCCAGCAGCCAAGGGCCAGAGGGTTACAATGAGCAGTTCTTC
cdr3_aa: CASSQGPEGYNEQFF

j_call: TRBJ2-7
v_call: TRBV27
clone_size: few
d_call: NA
cdr3_nt: TGTGCCAGCAGTTTTGCCAGCCCCTACGAGCAGTACTTC
cdr3_aa: CASSFASPYEQYF

j_call: TRBJ2-7
v_call: TRBV7-8
clone_size: NA
d_call: NA
cdr3_nt: TGTGCCAGCAGCTGGCCCCCCTATGGCAGGTCCAAATACTACGAGCAGTACTTC
cdr3_aa: CASSWPPYGRSKYYEQYF

j_call: TRBJ2-3
v_call: TRBV18
clone_size: NA
d_call: NA
cdr3_nt: TGTGCCAGCTCACTAAATGCCATGGCCACAGATACGCAGTATTTT
cdr3_aa: CASSLNAMATDTQYF

j_call: TRBJ2-1
v_call: TRBV4-3
clone_size: NA
d_call: NA
cdr3_nt: TGCGCCAGCAGCCAAGAAAGGGGAACCTACAATGAGCAGTTCTTC
cdr3_aa: CASSQERGTYNEQFF

j_call: TRBJ2-5
v_call: TRBV5-5
clone_size: NA
d_call: NA
cdr3_nt: TGTGCCAGCAGCTCAAGGACGGACAAAGAGACCCAGTACTTC
cdr3_aa: CASSSRTDKETQYF

j_call: TRBJ2-5
v_call: TRBV28
clone_size: NA
d_call: NA
cdr3_nt: TGTGCCAGCAGTTTATCAGGGGCGGAAGAGACCCAGTACTTC
cdr3_aa: CASSLSGAEETQYF

j_call: TRBJ2-1
v_call: TRBV11-2
clone_size: NA
d_call: TRBD2
cdr3_nt: TGTGCCAGCAGCTCTGGGACTAGCTTCAATGAGCAGTTCTTC
cdr3_aa: CASSSGTSFNEQFF

j_call: TRBJ1-6
v_call: TRBV5-1
clone_size: once
d_call: NA
cdr3_nt: TGCGCCAGCAGCGCCGGGACGCATAATTCACCCCTCCACTTT
cdr3_aa: CASSAGTHNSPLHF

j_call: TRBJ1-1
v_call: TRBV2
clone_size: NA
d_call: NA
cdr3_nt: TGTGCCAGCAGTGCGGTCACAGGGCACACTGAAGCTTTCTTT
cdr3_aa: CASSAVTGHTEAFF

j_call: TRBJ1-5
v_call: TRBV6-2/TRBV6-3
clone_size: once
d_call: NA
cdr3_nt: TGTGCCAGCAGCAGGCAGGGAAGAGGATACAATCAGCCCCAGCATTTT
cdr3_aa: CASSRQGRGYNQPQHF

j_call: TRBJ1-4
v_call: TRBV30
clone_size: NA
d_call: NA
cdr3_nt: TGTGCCTGCTCCATTTCAGTCACAACTAATGAAAAACTGTTTTTT
cdr3_aa: CACSISVTTNEKLFF

j_call: TRBJ2-1
v_call: TRBV25-1
clone_size: NA
d_call: NA
cdr3_nt: TGTGCCAGCAGGCCCCGGGGCTGGAAAGACAATGAGCAGTTCTTC
cdr3_aa: CASRPRGWKDNEQFF

j_call: TRBJ1-1
v_call: TRBV6-5
clone_size: NA
d_call: NA
cdr3_nt: TGTGCCAGCACTGGCGAGGGGGGGTTCGCTGAAGCTTTCTTT
cdr3_aa: CASTGEGGFAEAFF

j_call: TRBJ2-3
v_call: TRBV5-5
clone_size: once
d_call: NA
cdr3_nt: TGTGCCAGCAGCTTGGCGCCCGCTAGCACAGATACGCAGTATTTT
cdr3_aa: CASSLAPASTDTQYF

j_call: TRBJ2-6
v_call: TRBV5-6
clone_size: NA
d_call: TRBD1
cdr3_nt: TGTGCCAGCAGCCCGACAGGGGAACTATATGGGGCCAACGTCCTGACTTTC
cdr3_aa: CASSPTGELYGANVLTF

j_call: TRBJ1-5
v_call: TRBV7-9
clone_size: few
d_call: NA
cdr3_nt: TGTGCCAGCAGCTTAGCAGGGGGCAATCAGCCCCAGCATTTT
cdr3_aa: CASSLAGGNQPQHF

j_call: TRBJ2-3
v_call: TRBV28
clone_size: NA
d_call: NA
cdr3_nt: TGTGCCAGCGTTGCCCAGACCAGCACAGATACGCAGTATTTT
cdr3_aa: CASVAQTSTDTQYF

j_call: TRBJ1-3
v_call: TRBV12-3/TRBV12-4
clone_size: NA
d_call: NA
cdr3_nt: TGTGCCAGCAGTTTCCGGCAGCAAAACACCATATATTTT
cdr3_aa: CASSFRQQNTIYF

j_call: TRBJ2-1
v_call: TRBV29-1
clone_size: NA
d_call: NA
cdr3_nt: TGCAGCGTTGAAGCCCGGGGGGCCCCCTACAATGAGCAGTTCTTC
cdr3_aa: CSVEARGAPYNEQFF

j_call: TRBJ1-5
v_call: TRBV28
clone_size: NA
d_call: NA
cdr3_nt: TGTGCCACCTTCGGATCGGGTCTGGGCAATCAGCCCCAGCATTTT
cdr3_aa: CATFGSGLGNQPQHF

j_call: TRBJ1-6
v_call: TRBV6-6
clone_size: few
d_call: NA
cdr3_nt: TGTGCCAGCAGTCCTCAGTCTGCGTATAATTCACCCCTCCACTTT
cdr3_aa: CASSPQSAYNSPLHF

j_call: TRBJ2-7
v_call: TRBV25-1
clone_size: once
d_call: NA
cdr3_nt: TGTGCCAGCAGTGGACTCGGGACCCACTACGAGCAGTACTTC
cdr3_aa: CASSGLGTHYEQYF

j_call: TRBJ1-3
v_call: TRBV3-1/TRBV3-2
clone_size: once
d_call: NA
cdr3_nt: TGTGCCAGCACTAACTCGGGACGGCTCTTGAGAAACACCATATATTTT
cdr3_aa: CASTNSGRLLRNTIYF

j_call: TRBJ2-3
v_call: TRBV6-6
clone_size: NA
d_call: NA
cdr3_nt: TGTGCCAGCACTTTATCAGATACGCAGTATTTT
cdr3_aa: CASTLSDTQYF

j_call: TRBJ1-6
v_call: TRBV19
clone_size: NA
d_call: TRBD1
cdr3_nt: TGTGCCAGTATGAGGACAGGGGGATCGGGGAATTCACCCCTCCACTTT
cdr3_aa: CASMRTGGSGNSPLHF

j_call: TRBJ2-7
v_call: TRBV7-2
clone_size: NA
d_call: NA
cdr3_nt: TGTGCCAGCAGTACACAGGTTACCTACGAGCAGTACTTC
cdr3_aa: CASSTQVTYEQYF

j_call: TRBJ1-5
v_call: TRBV19
clone_size: NA
d_call: NA
cdr3_nt: TGTGCCAGTAGTATAGAAGGTCAGCCCCAGCATTTT
cdr3_aa: CASSIEGQPQHF

j_call: TRBJ2-5
v_call: TRBV13
clone_size: NA
d_call: TRBD1
cdr3_nt: TGTGCCAGCAGACCGGGACAGGTATTACAAGAGACCCAGTACTTC
cdr3_aa: CASRPGQVLQETQYF

j_call: TRBJ2-2
v_call: TRBV4-1
clone_size: NA
d_call: NA
cdr3_nt: TGCGCCAGCAGCCAACGCACAGACGCGAACACCGGGGAGCTGTTTTTT
cdr3_aa: CASSQRTDANTGELFF

j_call: TRBJ1-5
v_call: TRBV7-9
clone_size: NA
d_call: NA
cdr3_nt: TGTGCCAGCAGCAGGGGAAATCAGCCCCAGCATTTT
cdr3_aa: CASSRGNQPQHF

j_call: TRBJ2-1
v_call: TRBV18
clone_size: NA
d_call: TRBD1
cdr3_nt: TGTGCCAGCTCACCGGGGGACAGCTCCTACAATGAGCAGTTCTTC
cdr3_aa: CASSPGDSSYNEQFF

j_call: TRBJ2-7
v_call: TRBV7-2
clone_size: NA
d_call: NA
cdr3_nt: TGTGCCAGCAGCTTAAAGGCCGGACCCTACGAGCAGTACTTC
cdr3_aa: CASSLKAGPYEQYF

j_call: TRBJ1-3
v_call: TRBV18
clone_size: NA
d_call: NA
cdr3_nt: TGTGCCAGCTCACCGTTCTCTGGAAACACCATATATTTT
cdr3_aa: CASSPFSGNTIYF

j_call: TRBJ1-1
v_call: TRBV27
clone_size: NA
d_call: TRBD1
cdr3_nt: TGTGCCAGCAGGAGGACAGGGGGTTACACTGAAGCTTTCTTT
cdr3_aa: CASRRTGGYTEAFF

j_call: TRBJ2-3
v_call: TRBV7-6
clone_size: NA
d_call: TRBD2
cdr3_nt: TGTGCCAGCAGCCCACGGACTAGCGGGGTACTGAATACGCAGTATTTT
cdr3_aa: CASSPRTSGVLNTQYF